These 21 T cell receptor beta chains share one sample of origin, sequenced in a study of CD8 T cells in ankylosing spondylitis. TCRdb re-called the 5' RACE reads with MiXCR, one entry per CDR3 protein. This table has 150,000 to 200,000 distinct CDR3 sequences, approximately 10% appearing once. Sequencing used blood, either unsorted or a sorted T cell fraction (not recorded which). The receptors come from a male donor with ankylosing spondylitis or in good health (not recorded which).

The chain uses TRBV27 and TRBJ2-7; 10 nucleotides align to TRBD1. CDR3 length: 15 residues. V lost 4 bases, J lost 7 bases, and 10 bases stayed unmatched. Germline V gives CDR1 MNHEY, CDR2 SMNVEV (reference sequence). This CDR3 is CASSSLDRGGQEQYF. The CDR3 DNA is TGTGCCAGCAGTTCCCTGGACAGGGGGGGACAGGAGCAGTACTTC.

This clonotype was counted many times. The CDR3 protein is CASSRRDSTTDTQYF. The CDR3 DNA sequence: TGCGCCAGCAGCCGCCGGGACTCCACCACAGATACGCAGTATTTT. The chain joins TRBV5-1 to TRBJ2-3; the D gene is possibly TRBD2 (6 bases). Between the trimmed V and J ends, which lost 4 bases and 2 bases, there was a span of 14 bases. Germline-derived CDR1 and CDR2 are SGHRS and YFSETQ. The CDR3 has 15 residues.

This clonotype was observed a handful of times. V gene TRBV20-1 combines with J gene TRBJ2-5; TRBD2 matches 8 bases. This CDR3 contains 15 residues. V shed 4 bases, J shed 5 bases, and the junction held 12 bases outside the gene matches. CDR1 and CDR2 from the germline V gene are DFQATT and SNEGSKA (reference sequence). The CDR3 sequence is CSATSDGGASETQYF. In DNA form, the CDR3 reads TGCAGTGCTACGTCTGACGGGGGGGCCTCGGAGACCCAGTACTTC.

The rearrangement links TRBV20-1 to TRBJ1-4, with D unresolved. Germline CDR1 and CDR2: DFQATT and SNEGSKA (reference sequence). Trimming left V 0 bases short and J 3 bases short, with 8 bases between. The CDR3 has 14 residues. CDR3 amino acids: CSARDRRSNEKLFF. CDR3 DNA: TGCAGTGCTAGAGATAGAAGGTCTAATGAAAAACTGTTTTTT.

The V gene is TRBV24-1, the J gene TRBJ2-1; possible D gene TRBD2, 5 bases. The V gene lost 0 bases and the J gene lost 8 bases, with 13 bases spanning the gap. In germline, CDR1 is KGHDR, CDR2 SFDVKD. This CDR3 is 15 amino acids long. CDR3 region: CATSDLEGVRDEQFF. CDR3 sequence (DNA): TGTGCCACCAGTGATTTGGAGGGCGTTCGCGATGAGCAGTTCTTC.

Regarding this clonotype: It may be a read error: a sequence one base away is much more abundant. The chain is built from TRBV29-1 and TRBJ2-3; the D is unclear. The CDR3 is 12 residues long. Trimming stripped 2 bases from V and 1 base from J, with 4 bases between. Germline V lookup: CDR1 SQVTM, CDR2 ANQGSEA. CDR3 DNA: TGCAGCGTTGAAATGGGCACAGATACGCAGTATTTT. Translating gives CSVEMGTDTQYF.

This clonotype showed up many times. The chain employs TRBV6-1 and TRBJ1-4, with D tentatively TRBD1 (6 bases). This CDR3 is 15 amino acids long. Trimming removed 5 bases from V and 4 bases from J, with 14 bases in between. Germline CDR1 is MNHNS and CDR2 is SASEGT. CDR3 protein: CASSPWTAHNEKLFF. CDR3 bases: TGTGCCAGCAGTCCGTGGACAGCGCATAATGAAAAACTGTTTTTT.

This clonotype has a count of ten or more. The CDR3 loop reads CASSVGAGEAGDTQYF. The CDR3 region has the DNA TGTGCCAGCAGCGTAGGGGCGGGAGAGGCCGGAGATACGCAGTATTTT. The V and J genes are TRBV9 and TRBJ2-3, with TRBD2 matching over 7 bases. The CDR3 is 16 residues long. The germline gives CDR1 SGDLS, CDR2 YYNGEE. Trimming at V came to 0 bases and at J to 5 bases, leaving 9 bases not matched to a gene.

This clonotype was seen a handful of times. The rearrangement joins TRBV6-5 to TRBJ1-1; the match to TRBD1 covers 8 bases. Germline CDR1 and CDR2: MNHEY and SVGAGI. V shed 2 bases and J 4 bases; nucleotides not matched to a gene: 3. This CDR3 has 14 amino acids. CDR3 region: CASSYATGGTEAFF. CDR3 sequence (DNA): TGTGCCAGCAGTTACGCAACAGGGGGCACTGAAGCTTTCTTT.

About this clonotype itself: A much larger clone lies one base from this, so it may be a read error. The rearrangement uses TRBV3-1 and TRBJ2-2, with TRBD1 as a possible D gene (6 bases). The CDR3 totals 16 residues. CDR1 is LGHDT, CDR2 YNNKEL, per germline (reference sequence). Trimming removed 3 bases at V and 4 bases at J, with 15 bases between. This chain's CDR3 is CASSHSDSGVTGELFF. DNA for the CDR3: TGTGCCAGCAGCCATTCGGACAGCGGCGTCACCGGGGAGCTGTTTTTT.

The sample holds many counts of this clonotype. The chain employs TRBV10-3 and TRBJ2-7; possibly TRBD1 for D (5 bases). Germline V gene sequence: CDR1 ENHRY, CDR2 SYGVKD. V dropped 2 bases and J dropped 5 bases, with 13 bases sitting between them. The CDR3 sequence is 14 residues long. CDR3 protein: CAISEPDDRNEQYF. CDR3 in DNA: TGTGCCATCAGTGAGCCAGATGACAGAAACGAGCAGTACTTC.

In its sample, this clonotype was seen many times. The V call is TRBV5-1, the J call TRBJ2-5; D call uncertain. The V gene's germline CDR1 is SGHRS and CDR2 YFSETQ. CDR3 length: 13 amino acids. Trimming left V 3 bases short and J 4 bases short, with 10 bases between. The CDR3 region is CASSWDTRETQYF. CDR3 nucleotides: TGCGCCAGCAGCTGGGATACAAGAGAGACCCAGTACTTC.

CDR3 loop: CSARKLAGTQYF. CDR3 bases: TGCAGTGCTAGAAAACTAGCCGGGACCCAGTACTTC. The chain couples TRBV20-1 to TRBJ2-5, with D perhaps matching TRBD2 (6 bases). The V gene's germline CDR1 is DFQATT and CDR2 SNEGSKA (reference sequence). The CDR3 loop spans 12 amino acids. V was shortened by 2 bases and J by 7 bases, with 11 bases between the two germline ends.

This clonotype has a count of ten or more. The chain is built from TRBV27 and TRBJ2-5, with TRBD2 identical over 9 bases. With V trimmed by 5 bases and J by 5 bases, 9 bases remained unmatched. Germline CDR1 MNHEY, CDR2 SMNVEV (reference sequence). This CDR3 contains 15 residues. The CDR3 DNA sequence: TGTGCCAGCAGTGGTAGTAGCGGGAGTAGGGAGACCCAGTACTTC. This translates into CASSGSSGSRETQYF.

This clonotype was seen many times. The CDR3 sequence is CASSYISGLPYNEQFF. Here the CDR3 DNA reads TGTGCCAGCAGTTACATCAGTGGCCTCCCCTACAATGAGCAGTTCTTC. The chain uses TRBV6-2 or TRBV6-3 and TRBJ2-1; D is ambiguous. Germline assignment: CDR1 MNHEY and CDR2 SVGEGT. The CDR3 totals 16 residues. V shed 2 bases and J shed 2 bases, with 13 bases lying between them.

The chain has TRBV4-1 and TRBJ2-3; either TRBD1 or TRBD2 may fit D (5 bases each). Trimming removed 4 bases at V and 1 base at J, with 12 bases between. The CDR3 covers 15 residues. Germline V CDR1 and CDR2: MGHRA, YSYEKL. The CDR3 loop reads CASSPTGPGTDTQYF. CDR3 DNA: TGCGCCAGCAGCCCCACGGGGCCCGGCACAGATACGCAGTATTTT.

This clonotype was seen many times. This chain uses TRBV14 with TRBJ2-2; either TRBD1 or TRBD2 may supply D (5 bases each). CDR1 and CDR2 (germline): SGHDN, FVKESK. CDR3 length: 14 amino acids. Trimming cost V 0 bases and J 7 bases, with 9 bases left between them. Written as DNA, the CDR3 is TGTGCCAGCAGCCAAGATAGGGGAGTCGGGGAGCTGTTTTTT. Translating it yields CASSQDRGVGELFF.

This clonotype was counted only a few times. V gene TRBV20-1 combines with J gene TRBJ2-2; 11 bases are shared with TRBD1. Trimming removed 5 bases from V and 6 bases from J; junction bases left unmatched: 11. The length of the CDR3 is 16 residues. Per germline, CDR1 DFQATT and CDR2 SNEGSKA (reference sequence). CDR3 region: CSAAQRDRGSSGELFF. DNA for the CDR3: TGCAGTGCTGCTCAACGGGACAGGGGGTCATCCGGGGAGCTGTTTTTT.

The sample holds a few counts of this clonotype. The chain carries TRBV14 and TRBJ2-5; D perhaps matches TRBD1 (6 bases). The CDR3 loop spans 17 amino acids. Germline assignment: CDR1 SGHDN and CDR2 FVKESK. V lost 4 bases to trimming and J lost 3 bases, with 21 bases between them. CDR3 in amino acids: CASSPILRTEDEETQYF. CDR3 nucleotide sequence: TGTGCCAGCAGCCCTATCCTCCGGACAGAAGATGAAGAGACCCAGTACTTC.

The chain has TRBV5-5 and TRBJ2-2; 7 positions match TRBD1. The trim removed 2 bases at V and 1 base at J, leaving 5 bases unmatched. The CDR3 totals 16 residues. Looked up from germline, CDR1 is SGHKS and CDR2 is YYEKEE (reference sequence). DNA for the CDR3: TGTGCCAGCAGCTTCGCCGGGACAGTGAACACCGGGGAGCTGTTTTTT. This sequence encodes CASSFAGTVNTGELFF.

The genes are TRBV20-1 and TRBJ1-1; D remains unclear. The length of the CDR3 is 13 residues. From germline, CDR1 is DFQATT and CDR2 SNEGSKA (reference sequence). V shed 2 bases and J shed 2 bases, with 9 bases lying between them. The CDR3 coding sequence is TGCAGTGCTAGAAAAGAAGCCAACACTGAAGCTTTCTTT. This translates into CSARKEANTEAFF.